This T cell receptor beta chain originates from a study of blood T cell repertoires in COVID-19. Study processing details: Estimated nucleated cell counts came from reference gene primer amplification. Data came from immunoSEQ multiplex PCR; TCRdb stores just in-frame clones and leaves some out. V and J calls and clone size follow that table, whereas D and trimming were derived from the DNA. The sample contains about 210,000 clones, roughly 90% of which appear only once. Trimming removed 5 bases at V and 4 bases at J, with 8 bases between. This CDR3 contains 13 residues. Germline CDR1 and CDR2: MNHEY and SMNVEV (reference sequence).

The chain recombines TRBV27 with TRBJ2-2; D possibly corresponds to TRBD2 (5 bases). This TCR came from a man between 65 and 85 years old with acute or convalescent COVID-19. The source material was peripheral blood. CDR3 coding DNA: TGTGCCAGCAGTGGCGGGCGCACCGGGGAGCTGTTTTTT. It specifies CASSGGRTGELFF.